The rows below give T cell receptor beta chains drawn from one sample of a study of blood T cells in healthy people across ages. TCRdb reprocessed the 5' RACE reads with MiXCR, giving one entry per CDR3 protein. Among fewer than 1,000,000 distinct CDR3 sequences listed, about 45% were seen once. Source material: blood. The receptors come from an elderly man in good health. The CDR3 runs from the conserved cysteine through the conserved F or W. Fields, in order: V gene, D gene, J gene, clone size, CDR3 protein, CDR3 DNA. The D gene is left open where the match is weak. Rows give clone size only sometimes, using once, few, many, or a class for an expanded clone.

TRBV29-1	NA	TRBJ1-4	NA	CRGPPGILVEKLFF	TGCAGAGGACCCCCAGGGATCCTAGTCGAAAAACTGTTTTTT
TRBV18	NA	TRBJ2-1	NA	CASSPPTGRQETQFF	TGTGCCAGCTCACCACCGACGGGTAGACAAGAGACCCAGTTCTTC
TRBV18	TRBD1	TRBJ1-2	NA	CASSLKGQSNYGYTF	TGTGCCAGCTCACTTAAGGGACAGTCTAACTATGGCTACACCTTC
TRBV12-3/TRBV12-4	NA	TRBJ1-1	NA	CASSMTAGAEAFF	TGTGCCAGCAGCATGACAGCTGGCGCTGAAGCTTTCTTT
TRBV27	TRBD2	TRBJ2-7	NA	CASRRTTSGSNYEQYF	TGTGCCAGCAGACGAACGACTAGCGGGAGTAACTACGAGCAGTACTTC
TRBV7-2	NA	TRBJ2-3	many	CASSATGRGDTQYF	TGTGCCAGCAGCGCGACAGGGCGGGGAGATACGCAGTATTTT
TRBV2	TRBD2	TRBJ2-1	NA	CASRVTSGRANEQFF	TGTGCCAGCAGAGTGACTAGCGGGAGGGCAAATGAGCAGTTCTTC
TRBV10-3	NA	TRBJ1-2	many	CAISLQPPDLYGYTF	TGTGCCATCAGTTTACAACCCCCGGACCTCTATGGCTACACCTTC
TRBV6-1	NA	TRBJ2-5	NA	CASSPTRTTQETQYF	TGTGCCAGCAGTCCGACGAGGACAACCCAAGAGACCCAGTACTTC
TRBV7-6	TRBD1	TRBJ2-1	many	CASSSRPGLRGPEQFF	TGTGCCAGCAGCTCTAGGCCGGGACTCAGGGGGCCTGAGCAGTTCTTC
TRBV7-9	NA	TRBJ2-3	NA	CVSSLGLSSTDTQYF	TGTGTCAGCAGCTTGGGCCTTTCATCCACAGATACGCAGTATTTT
TRBV7-2	TRBD1	TRBJ1-6	many	CASSETGGGSSPLHF	TGTGCCAGCAGCGAAACAGGGGGTGGGAGTTCACCCCTCCACTTT
TRBV29-1	NA	TRBJ1-4	NA	CSVQQISTNEKLFF	TGCAGCGTTCAACAGATATCAACTAATGAAAAACTGTTTTTT
TRBV7-9	NA	TRBJ2-3	NA	CASSLTPSDTQYF	TGTGCCAGCAGCTTGACCCCTTCAGATACGCAGTATTTT